The clone carrying this TCR beta chain was seen only once. Under the authors' procedure: Researchers report that nucleated cell counts were estimated from reference gene primer amplification. The repertoire was sequenced with immunoSEQ multiplex PCR; TCRdb's copy has only in-frame clones and lacks some. V and J calls plus clone size are reproduced from that table; the DNA served to infer D and trimming. The sample includes about 63,000 clones, about 74% seen only once; the top ten take about 30%. This specimen belongs to a study of blood T cell repertoires in COVID-19. In germline, CDR1 is LGHNA, CDR2 YNFKEQ. Losses at the gene ends were 0 bases for V and 9 bases for J; bases not matched to a gene: 11. The CDR3 loop spans 17 amino acids.

The chain is built from TRBV4-2 and TRBJ2-1, with 10 bases matching TRBD2. The clonotype comes from a woman over 75 with acute or convalescent COVID-19. The sequencing sample was made of peripheral blood. CDR3 DNA sequence: TGTGCCAGCAGCCAAGATGATCAGCGGGAGGGCCGGGTTGAGCAGTTCTTC. Translated: CASSQDDQREGRVEQFF.